This is a list of T cell receptor beta chains from one sample in a study of blood T cell repertoires in COVID-19. The method was immunoSEQ multiplex PCR; TCRdb's version includes in-frame clones alone and lacks a portion of them. The sample includes about 160,000 clones, about nine tenths of them seen just once. Sequenced sample: peripheral blood. These receptors originate from a man in his 60s with active or convalescent COVID-19. Both conserved end residues are trimmed from each CDR3.

J,V,length,CDR3
TRBJ1-2,TRBV4-2,13,ASSQEWPSNYGYT
TRBJ1-5,TRBV12-3/TRBV12-4,10,ASRLSDQPQH
TRBJ2-1,TRBV24-1,14,ATSETGTSEVNEQF
TRBJ2-7,TRBV7-6,13,ASSPVPGGPYEQY
TRBJ1-5,TRBV21-1,9,ASSSMRPQH
TRBJ2-2,TRBV18,11,ASSPAGTGELF
TRBJ2-3,TRBV10-3,11,AITGLSTDTQY
TRBJ1-6,TRBV5-1,14,ASSLAYGANNSPLH
TRBJ2-3,TRBV12-3/TRBV12-4,11,ASSYSRGDTQY
TRBJ1-1,TRBV10-3,15,AISDRQGSLMNTEAF
TRBJ2-7,TRBV13,14,ASSLGLAGGRYEQY
TRBJ1-5,TRBV5-4,13,ASSLDPDSNQPQH
TRBJ2-1,TRBV10-1,12,ASSEVGGPNEQF
TRBJ1-1,TRBV10-3,12,AISTQGFVTEAF
TRBJ1-1,TRBV10-1,11,ASSEFTASEAF
TRBJ1-4,TRBV29-1,11,SVGTGLNEKLF
TRBJ1-2,TRBV27,12,ASSRTRGSSGYT
TRBJ1-4,TRBV11-2,15,ASSQSPWREANEKLF
TRBJ2-7,TRBV18,13,ASSPGQGFAYEQY
TRBJ2-3,TRBV5-1,13,ASSPRDSETDTQY
TRBJ1-5,TRBV7-2,12,ASSLMGARQPQH
TRBJ1-5,TRBV23-1,16,ASSHPTDRGDSNQPQH
TRBJ1-4,TRBV5-4,11,ASSLREREKLF
TRBJ2-7,TRBV6-5,14,ASSYLTGTGGYEQY
TRBJ2-1,TRBV7-2,11,ASSLARDNEQF
TRBJ1-6,TRBV28,15,ASSLQGLTSYNSPLH